These T cell receptor beta chains were read from a single sample in a study of T cell repertoires in cytomegalovirus infection. TCRdb ran MiXCR on the reads and lists one entry per CDR3 protein. The top ten hold roughly 25% of the sample, which has 150,000 or so distinct CDR3 sequences, roughly 22% seen once. These receptors lack a known antigen. Specimen: CD8+ T cells from cultured PBMCs, collected from culture after CMV antigen stimulation. The source of these receptors is a human donor in good health (CMV status not recorded). Some clones in this sample may be carry-over from other donors' samples. Each CDR3 is given with its conserved first and last residue. The order of the fields is V gene, CDR3 length, J gene, clone size, D gene, CDR3 DNA, CDR3 protein. The D gene is left open where the match is weak. Not every row has a clone size; where given, it reads once, few, many or a size class.

v_call: TRBV5-6; cdr3_length: 12; j_call: TRBJ2-1; clone_size: -; d_call: -; cdr3_nt: TGTGCCAGCAGCCCTACCGGGGTCAAACCGTTCTTC; cdr3_aa: CASSPTGVKPFF
v_call: TRBV18; cdr3_length: 14; j_call: TRBJ2-7; clone_size: -; d_call: TRBD1; cdr3_nt: TGTGCCAGCTCACCTCGGTCACAGGGGGACGAGCAGTACTTC; cdr3_aa: CASSPRSQGDEQYF
v_call: TRBV20-1; cdr3_length: 15; j_call: TRBJ2-3; clone_size: -; d_call: TRBD1; cdr3_nt: TGCAGTGCTTCACTTCGGAGGACAGGGACAGATACGCAGTATTTT; cdr3_aa: CSASLRRTGTDTQYF
v_call: TRBV4-1; cdr3_length: 15; j_call: TRBJ2-6; clone_size: few; d_call: TRBD1; cdr3_nt: TGCGCCAGCAGCCATGACAGGGCTGGGGCCAACGTCCTGACTTTC; cdr3_aa: CASSHDRAGANVLTF
v_call: TRBV7-2; cdr3_length: 16; j_call: TRBJ1-2; clone_size: few; d_call: TRBD1; cdr3_nt: TGTGCCAGCAGCGTTAGATTCGGGGACAGAAACTATGGCTACACCTTC; cdr3_aa: CASSVRFGDRNYGYTF
v_call: TRBV11-2; cdr3_length: 13; j_call: TRBJ2-1; clone_size: -; d_call: TRBD2; cdr3_nt: TGTGCCAGCAGCCCCACGGGGGGGCATGAGCAGTTCTTC; cdr3_aa: CASSPTGGHEQFF
v_call: TRBV5-1; cdr3_length: 17; j_call: TRBJ2-2; clone_size: -; d_call: TRBD2; cdr3_nt: TGCGCCAGCAGCTTGACAACTGGGCGGGGGATCACCGGGGAGCTGTTTTTT; cdr3_aa: CASSLTTGRGITGELFF
v_call: TRBV7-2; cdr3_length: 15; j_call: TRBJ2-5; clone_size: -; d_call: TRBD2; cdr3_nt: TGTGCCAGCAGCCCGCTAGCGGGGGGTCAAGAGACCCAGTACTTC; cdr3_aa: CASSPLAGGQETQYF
v_call: TRBV7-9; cdr3_length: 13; j_call: TRBJ2-1; clone_size: -; d_call: -; cdr3_nt: TGTGCCAGCAGCTCCCCCTCGTACAATGAGCAGTTCTTC; cdr3_aa: CASSSPSYNEQFF
v_call: TRBV4-1; cdr3_length: 16; j_call: TRBJ2-1; clone_size: -; d_call: TRBD2; cdr3_nt: TGCGCCAGCAGCCAAGAAGGCGGGGGGGCCGTCGATGAGCAGTTCTTC; cdr3_aa: CASSQEGGGAVDEQFF
v_call: TRBV7-2; cdr3_length: 13; j_call: TRBJ2-1; clone_size: few; d_call: TRBD2; cdr3_nt: TGTGCCAGCAGCCAGGGACTAGCCCATGAGCAGTTCTTC; cdr3_aa: CASSQGLAHEQFF
v_call: TRBV7-3; cdr3_length: 15; j_call: TRBJ2-2; clone_size: -; d_call: -; cdr3_nt: TGTGCCAGCAGCTTAGCGGGGGCCGACACCGGGGAGCTGTTTTTT; cdr3_aa: CASSLAGADTGELFF
v_call: TRBV7-2; cdr3_length: 18; j_call: TRBJ2-5; clone_size: -; d_call: -; cdr3_nt: TGTGCCAGCAGCTTAGTCCCCCGTCAGCAGGGAGTCCAAGAGACCCAGTACTTC; cdr3_aa: CASSLVPRQQGVQETQYF
v_call: TRBV12-3/TRBV12-4; cdr3_length: 12; j_call: TRBJ2-5; clone_size: few; d_call: -; cdr3_nt: TGTGCCAGCAGTCCAGGTGTAGAGACCCAGTACTTC; cdr3_aa: CASSPGVETQYF
v_call: TRBV4-3; cdr3_length: 13; j_call: TRBJ1-1; clone_size: -; d_call: TRBD1; cdr3_nt: TGCGCCGGGGGACCGGGACAGGAGGCTGAAGCTTTCTTT; cdr3_aa: CAGGPGQEAEAFF
v_call: TRBV6-2/TRBV6-3; cdr3_length: 16; j_call: TRBJ1-2; clone_size: -; d_call: -; cdr3_nt: TGTGCCAGCAGTCCTCTTGAGACAGTGAGACGCTATGGCTACACCTTC; cdr3_aa: CASSPLETVRRYGYTF
v_call: TRBV4-3; cdr3_length: 12; j_call: TRBJ1-1; clone_size: -; d_call: -; cdr3_nt: TGCGCCAGCAGCCGAGGGGGGAGTGAAGCTTTCTTT; cdr3_aa: CASSRGGSEAFF
v_call: TRBV7-2; cdr3_length: 16; j_call: TRBJ2-2; clone_size: -; d_call: TRBD1; cdr3_nt: TGTGCCAGCAGCACTAGGACAGGGTTTTTGACCGGGGAGCTGTTTTTT; cdr3_aa: CASSTRTGFLTGELFF
v_call: TRBV19; cdr3_length: 17; j_call: TRBJ1-1; clone_size: few; d_call: -; cdr3_nt: TGTGCCAGTAGTATAGTTTGGTCGGCACCCCTCCCCGCTGAAGCTTTCTTT; cdr3_aa: CASSIVWSAPLPAEAFF
v_call: TRBV27; cdr3_length: 13; j_call: TRBJ1-1; clone_size: -; d_call: -; cdr3_nt: TGTGCCAGCAGCAGGGGCGCGGGCACTGAAGCTTTCTTT; cdr3_aa: CASSRGAGTEAFF
v_call: TRBV7-2; cdr3_length: 18; j_call: TRBJ1-6; clone_size: few; d_call: -; cdr3_nt: TGTGCCAGCAGCTTCCCCGGCAGTTCGAGCTCCTATAATTCACCCCTCCACTTT; cdr3_aa: CASSFPGSSSSYNSPLHF
v_call: TRBV5-5; cdr3_length: 14; j_call: TRBJ2-3; clone_size: -; d_call: TRBD1; cdr3_nt: TGTGCCAGCAGCATAGGACAGGGCGCAGATACGCAGTATTTT; cdr3_aa: CASSIGQGADTQYF
v_call: TRBV7-6; cdr3_length: 15; j_call: TRBJ1-2; clone_size: -; d_call: -; cdr3_nt: TGTGCCAGCAGCCCCCTTTCACAGTACAACTATGGCTACACCTTC; cdr3_aa: CASSPLSQYNYGYTF